This T cell receptor beta chain comes out of a study of blood T cell repertoires in COVID-19. The wider study: Researchers got acute and convalescent COVID-19 samples from the United States, Italy and Spain. PBMCs, B-cell-depleted T cells, or T cells were the source of the cDNA or gDNA that made up the material.

Trimming pared 0 bases from V and 6 bases from J, leaving 12 bases between. The CDR3 length is 15 residues. Germline values: CDR1 SGHKS, CDR2 YYEKEE (reference sequence). Study processing details: Amplification with reference gene primers provided the estimates of nucleated cell counts. Sequencing used immunoSEQ multiplex PCR; TCRdb keeps in-frame clones, though not all of them. V, J and clone size are those of that table, while D and trimming were read from the DNA. The sample shows about 300,000 clones, around 88% of them seen only once. Sequencing was performed on peripheral blood. The sequence was obtained from a woman in her forties or fifties with acute or convalescent COVID-19. This chain connects TRBV5-5 to TRBJ1-4; no clear D. The CDR3 nucleotides are TGTGCCAGCAGCTTGGAAAGGTTGGCGGATGAAAAACTGTTTTTT. Residues: CASSLERLADEKLFF.